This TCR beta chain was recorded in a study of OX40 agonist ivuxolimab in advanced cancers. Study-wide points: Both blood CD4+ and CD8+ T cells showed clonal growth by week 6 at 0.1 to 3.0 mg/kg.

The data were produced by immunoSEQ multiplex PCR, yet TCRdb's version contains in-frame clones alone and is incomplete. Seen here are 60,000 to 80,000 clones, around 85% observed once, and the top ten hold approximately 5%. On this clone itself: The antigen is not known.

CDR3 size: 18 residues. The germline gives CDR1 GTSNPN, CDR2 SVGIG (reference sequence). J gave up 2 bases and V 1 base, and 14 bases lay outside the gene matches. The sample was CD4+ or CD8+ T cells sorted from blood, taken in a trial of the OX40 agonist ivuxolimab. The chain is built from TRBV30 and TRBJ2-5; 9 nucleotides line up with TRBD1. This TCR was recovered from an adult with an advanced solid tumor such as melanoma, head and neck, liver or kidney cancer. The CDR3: CAWSAYPNRGPQQETQYF. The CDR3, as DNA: TGTGCCTGGAGTGCCTATCCCAACAGGGGGCCCCAACAAGAGACCCAGTACTTC. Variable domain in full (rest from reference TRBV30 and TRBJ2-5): SQTIHQWPATLVQPVGSPLSLECTVEGTSNPNLYWYRQAAGRGLQLLFYSVGIGQISSEVPQNLSASRPQDRQFILSSKKLLLSDSGFYLCAWSAYPNRGPQQETQYFGPGTRLLVL.